One and the same sample provided the 7 T cell receptor beta chains below, sequenced in a study of cytomegalovirus exposure and HLA in healthy donors. The PCR employed 60 Vbeta primers together with 13 Jbeta primers. Measured with immunoSEQ multiplex PCR; TCRdb has only the in-frame clones, and not every one. The table lists about 180,000 clones, around 77% of them singletons, with about 1.9% in the top ten. Source material: PBMCs. Receptors were obtained from a woman in her twenties or thirties in good health and CMV-seronegative.

This clone was detected once. Other nucleotide sequences from this sample produce the same CDR3. This chain connects TRBV2 to TRBJ2-5; 10 nucleotides align to TRBD2. V shed 3 bases, J shed 4 bases, and the junction held 5 bases outside the gene matches. The germline V gene has CDR1 SNHLY and CDR2 FYNNEI. The CDR3 loop spans 15 amino acids. The CDR3, as DNA: TGTGCCAGCAGTGATGGCCTAGCGGGGGCAGAGACCCAGTACTTC. Its translation is CASSDGLAGAETQYF.

In its sample, this clone was seen once. The chain joins TRBV7-8 to TRBJ1-5; maybe TRBD1 (6 bases). The V end lost 5 bases, the J end lost 1 base, and 18 bases lay between the germline ends. Germline loops: CDR1 SGHVS, CDR2 FQNEAQ. The CDR3 runs 17 residues. CDR3 nucleotides: TGTGCCAGCAGCGGCCCGGGACACTTTAGAAGCAATCAGCCCCAGCATTTT. This encodes CASSGPGHFRSNQPQHF.

The V and J genes are TRBV9 and TRBJ2-6; possible D gene TRBD2, 6 bases. V was pared by 7 bases and J by 2 bases, with 7 bases between. This CDR3 comprises 13 residues. Germline lookup yields CDR1 SGDLS and CDR2 YYNGEE. The CDR3 loop is CASGRTGANVLTF. CDR3 DNA: TGTGCCAGCGGGAGGACTGGGGCCAACGTCCTGACTTTC.

This clone was seen only once. This chain links TRBV6-1 with TRBJ2-1; maybe TRBD1 (5 bases). Trimming stripped 4 bases from V and 8 bases from J, with 12 bases between. The CDR3 runs to 13 residues. Looked up from germline, CDR1 is MNHNS and CDR2 is SASEGT. The CDR3 DNA is TGTGCCAGCAGTGCTTCCAGGACACATGAGCAGTTCTTC. It encodes CASSASRTHEQFF.

The V gene is TRBV18, the J gene TRBJ2-7; D is uncertain. This CDR3 contains 15 residues. Trimming stripped 0 bases from V and 4 bases from J, with 13 bases between. The germline V gene encodes CDR1 KGHSH and CDR2 LQKENI. The CDR3 loop is CASSPPLQLEYEQYF. CDR3 coding DNA: TGTGCCAGCTCACCACCGCTCCAACTCGAATACGAGCAGTACTTC.

V gene TRBV7-2 combines with J gene TRBJ2-5; no reliable D call. Germline V gene sequence: CDR1 SGHTA, CDR2 FQGNSA. This CDR3 contains 14 residues. V was clipped by 0 bases and J by 3 bases, with 8 bases between them. The CDR3 DNA reads TGTGCCAGCAGCTTAGCGGTCAGCGAAGAGACCCAGTACTTC. Translating gives CASSLAVSEETQYF.

The chain links TRBV2 to TRBJ2-1, with D unresolved. V dropped 2 bases and J dropped 11 bases, with 16 bases sitting between them. The length of the CDR3 is 14 residues. CDR1 is SNHLY, CDR2 FYNNEI, per germline. This CDR3 is CASSESRVGTQQFF. The CDR3 DNA reads as TGTGCCAGCAGTGAATCTCGGGTAGGAACCCAGCAGTTCTTC.